These T cell receptor beta chains were read from a single sample in a study of blood T cell repertoires in COVID-19. Libraries were prepared by immunoSEQ multiplex PCR; TCRdb keeps only in-frame clonotypes and omits some of them. The sample lists hundreds of thousands of clones; 90% were seen once. Sequenced: PBMCs or T cells enriched from blood (not recorded which). The source of these receptors is a woman aged 18 to 35 with acute COVID-19. Both conserved end residues are part of each CDR3. Fields, in order: CDR3 length, V gene, J gene, CDR3 protein.

15	TRBV2	TRBJ1-5	CASSESMGTGQPQHF
20	TRBV10-3	TRBJ2-3	CAIRADPGTSGGPRADTQYF
14	TRBV27	TRBJ1-1	CASSLSQGSTEAFF
12	TRBV28	TRBJ2-5	CASSPTPETQYF
13	TRBV11-3	TRBJ2-2	CASSPPDRGELFF
16	TRBV11-3	TRBJ1-6	CASSLGQNAYNSPLHF
15	TRBV6-4	TRBJ2-1	CASSPRLAKYNEQFF
15	TRBV6-5	TRBJ1-5	CASYSAGGGNQPQHF
16	TRBV28	TRBJ2-7	CASRPTGGLSSYEQYF
17	TRBV4-2	TRBJ2-1	CASSQDGVLAGYNEQFF
17	TRBV18	TRBJ1-1	CASSPRGRDRAGSEAFF
13	TRBV6-1	TRBJ2-4	CASSEEGEGIQYF
16	TRBV21-1	TRBJ2-1	CASSKVDTGLDNEQFF
17	TRBV6-1	TRBJ1-6	CASSGAGFLGASSPLHF
14	TRBV5-1	TRBJ2-1	CASTGTSGNREQFF
15	TRBV7-2	TRBJ2-7	CASTPVLAGGSVQYF
13	TRBV7-3	TRBJ2-2	CATARGSTGELFF
13	TRBV2	TRBJ2-6	CASSPGAANVLTF
13	TRBV7-9	TRBJ1-1	CASSWDRGTEAFF
14	TRBV28	TRBJ1-2	CASSSGQGNYGYTF
13	TRBV27	TRBJ2-7	CASSFDVRDEQYF
14	TRBV21-1	TRBJ1-2	CASSKTGPHYGYTF
18	TRBV25-1	TRBJ2-1	CASSVLAGSSGTYNEQFF
15	TRBV7-6	TRBJ2-1	CASSSSPSGFNEQFF
13	TRBV24-1	TRBJ1-1	CATSGALYTEAFF
14	TRBV7-6	TRBJ1-6	CASSLQGGDSPLHF
14	TRBV5-6	TRBJ1-2	CASSFKRWDYGYTF
17	TRBV21-1	TRBJ1-2	CASSTRGDRRTNYGYTF
15	TRBV29-1	TRBJ2-1	CSVAPRAVVGNEQFF
14	TRBV14	TRBJ1-1	CASSRENRDTEAFF
14	TRBV9	TRBJ1-3	CAGSAGERGNTIYF
15	TRBV27	TRBJ2-7	CASSSSSGRTYEQYF
16	TRBV4-2	TRBJ2-1	CASSQDQDSSYNEQFF
14	TRBV7-8	TRBJ1-6	CASTLDRLGTPLHF
16	TRBV28	TRBJ2-3	CASSFQERKRGDTQYF
17	TRBV5-1	TRBJ2-2	CASTELAGPRGTGELFF
13	TRBV28	TRBJ1-6	CASKWRVNSPLHF
12	TRBV5-4	TRBJ1-1	CASSLEDSEAFF
16	TRBV6-6	TRBJ2-3	CASSYGDRGRADTQYF
12	TRBV28	TRBJ1-4	CASAGTNEKLFF
18	TRBV24-1	TRBJ1-2	CATSDPHPPELEIYGYTF
13	TRBV6-5	TRBJ1-5	CASSLGAFSPQHF
20	TRBV7-2	TRBJ2-1	CASSLALWTRERGVYNEQFF
13	TRBV27	TRBJ1-5	CASSLRENQPQHF
13	TRBV5-6	TRBJ2-1	CASSFGSRGEQFF
16	TRBV5-1	TRBJ2-2	CASSNRGQANTGELFF
16	TRBV28	TRBJ1-6	CASSLYRSDYNSPLHF
13	TRBV2	TRBJ1-5	CASSEGQDQPQHF
14	TRBV6-5	TRBJ1-1	CASMSRGGYTEAFF
18	TRBV7-6	TRBJ2-1	CASSSLTLRTSSYNEQFF
13	TRBV28	TRBJ1-2	CASSLDTNYGYTF
13	TRBV12-3/TRBV12-4	TRBJ2-1	CASRYGLAGEQFF
13	TRBV2	TRBJ1-2	CASSPDRGRGYTF
15	TRBV27	TRBJ1-2	CASSFSYRMVNGYTF
14	TRBV28	TRBJ2-7	CASSPPRLTIEQYF
16	TRBV3-1/TRBV3-2	TRBJ1-3	CASSQRGGLSGNTIYF
14	TRBV5-1	TRBJ1-2	CASSWRQGARGYTF